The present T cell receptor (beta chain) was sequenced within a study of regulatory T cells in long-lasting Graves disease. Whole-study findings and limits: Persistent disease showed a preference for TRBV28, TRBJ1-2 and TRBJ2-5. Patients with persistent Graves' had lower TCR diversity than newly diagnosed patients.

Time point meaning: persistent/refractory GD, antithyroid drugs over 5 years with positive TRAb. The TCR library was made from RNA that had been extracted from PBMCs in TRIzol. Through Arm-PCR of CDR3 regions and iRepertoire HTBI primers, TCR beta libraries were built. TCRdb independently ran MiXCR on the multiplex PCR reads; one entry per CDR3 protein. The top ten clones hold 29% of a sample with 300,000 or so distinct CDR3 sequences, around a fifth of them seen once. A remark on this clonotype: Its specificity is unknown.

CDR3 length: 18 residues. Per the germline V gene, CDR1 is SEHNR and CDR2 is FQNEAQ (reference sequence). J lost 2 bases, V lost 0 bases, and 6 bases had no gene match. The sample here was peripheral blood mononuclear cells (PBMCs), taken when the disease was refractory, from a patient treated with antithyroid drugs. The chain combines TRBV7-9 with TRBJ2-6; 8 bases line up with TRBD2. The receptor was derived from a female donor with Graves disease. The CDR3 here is CASSLAGLAGAGANVLTF. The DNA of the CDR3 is TGTGCCAGCAGCTTAGCCGGACTAGCAGGTGCTGGGGCCAACGTCCTGACTTTC. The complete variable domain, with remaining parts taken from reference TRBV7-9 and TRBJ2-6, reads DTGVSQNPRHKITKRGQNVTFRCDPISEHNRLYWYRQTLGQGPEFLTYFQNEAQLEKSRLLSDRFSAERPKGSFSTLEIQRTEQGDSAMYLCASSLAGLAGAGANVLTFGAGSRLTVL.